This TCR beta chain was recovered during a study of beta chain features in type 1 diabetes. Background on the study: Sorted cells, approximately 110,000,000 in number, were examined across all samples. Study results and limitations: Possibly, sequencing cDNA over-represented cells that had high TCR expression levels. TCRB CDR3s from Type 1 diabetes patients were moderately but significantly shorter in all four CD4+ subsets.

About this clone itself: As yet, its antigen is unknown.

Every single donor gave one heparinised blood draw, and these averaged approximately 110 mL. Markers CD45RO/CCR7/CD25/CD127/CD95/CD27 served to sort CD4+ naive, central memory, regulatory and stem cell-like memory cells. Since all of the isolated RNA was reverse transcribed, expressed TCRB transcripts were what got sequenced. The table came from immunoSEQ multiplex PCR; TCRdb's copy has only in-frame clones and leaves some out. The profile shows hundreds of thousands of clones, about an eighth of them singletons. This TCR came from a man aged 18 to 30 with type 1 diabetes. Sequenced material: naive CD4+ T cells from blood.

CDR3 sequence (DNA): TGTGCCAGTAGTGAGACAGTTGACAATGAGCAGTTCTTC. Its protein product is CASSETVDNEQFF. The chain is built from TRBV19 and TRBJ2-1, with D perhaps matching TRBD1 (5 bases). The V and J ends lost 5 bases and 5 bases respectively, with 10 bases between them. Germline CDR1 LNHDA, CDR2 SQIVND (reference sequence). The CDR3 contains 13 residues. Combining the CDR3 with reference TRBV19 and TRBJ2-1 gives the whole variable domain DGGITQSPKYLFRKEGQNVTLSCEQNLNHDAMYWYRQDPGQGLRLIYYSQIVNDFQKGDIAEGYSVSREKKESFPLTVTSAQKNPTAFYLCASSETVDNEQFFGPGTRLTVL.